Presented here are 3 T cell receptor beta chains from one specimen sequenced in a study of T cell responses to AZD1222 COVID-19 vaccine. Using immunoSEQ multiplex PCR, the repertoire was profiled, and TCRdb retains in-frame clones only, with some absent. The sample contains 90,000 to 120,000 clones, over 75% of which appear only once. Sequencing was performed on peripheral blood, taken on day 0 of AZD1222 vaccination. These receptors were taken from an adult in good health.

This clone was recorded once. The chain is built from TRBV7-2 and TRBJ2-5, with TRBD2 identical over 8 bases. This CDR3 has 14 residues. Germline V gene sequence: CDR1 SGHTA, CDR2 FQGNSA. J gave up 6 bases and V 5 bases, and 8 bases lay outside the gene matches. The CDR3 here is CASSVLSGGKTQYF. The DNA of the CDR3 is TGTGCCAGCAGCGTCCTCAGCGGGGGAAAGACCCAGTACTTC.

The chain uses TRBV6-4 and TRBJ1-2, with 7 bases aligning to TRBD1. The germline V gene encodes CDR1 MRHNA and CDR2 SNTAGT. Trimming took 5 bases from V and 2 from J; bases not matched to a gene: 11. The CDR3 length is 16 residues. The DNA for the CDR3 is TGTGCCAGCAGTCTAACTCCAGGGGGGCGGAACTATGGCTACACCTTC. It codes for CASSLTPGGRNYGYTF.

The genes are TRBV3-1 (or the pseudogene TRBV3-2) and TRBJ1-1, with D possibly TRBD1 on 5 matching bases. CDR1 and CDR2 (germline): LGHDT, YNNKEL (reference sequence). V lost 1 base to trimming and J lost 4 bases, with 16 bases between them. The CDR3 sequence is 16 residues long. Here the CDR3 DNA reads TGTGCCAGCAGCCAAGTACGGGGGAGTCGGATCACTGAAGCTTTCTTT. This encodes CASSQVRGSRITEAFF.